The 28 T cell receptor beta chains presented below share a single source sample, sequenced in a study of shared clonotypes between healthy human individuals. TCRdb keeps only in-frame clones here, not all; method: immunoSEQ multiplex PCR. Of some 2.1 million clones in the sample, 90% to 95% were seen once. Material: naive CD4+ T cells sorted from blood. Described subset: CD45RA+ positively selected. The receptors derive from a man between 18 and 35 years old in good health.

The chain carries TRBV6-5 and TRBJ1-4; D gene ambiguous. Germline CDR1 MNHEY, CDR2 SVGAGI. V was shortened by 6 bases and J by 1 base, with 12 bases between the two germline ends. The CDR3 covers 15 residues. CDR3 sequence: CASRRLGLTNEKLFF. The CDR3 DNA reads TGTGCCAGCAGGCGACTAGGATTAACTAATGAAAAACTGTTTTTT.

The chain uses TRBV19 and TRBJ2-1; possibly TRBD1 for D (5 bases). The CDR3 contains 14 residues. With 9 bases removed from V and 6 bases from J, the gap between germline ends came to 18 bases. CDR1 and CDR2 (germline): LNHDA, SQIVND (reference sequence). The CDR3 DNA is TGTGCCAGCTCAGGGTATCTAGGTTTCAATGAGCAGTTCTTC. This codes for CASSGYLGFNEQFF.

The V gene is TRBV6-1, the J gene TRBJ2-2; D unclear. V was cut by 1 base and J by 6 bases, with 9 bases left in between. Germline values: CDR1 MNHNS, CDR2 SASEGT. There are 14 residues in the CDR3. The DNA of the CDR3 is TGTGCCAGCAGTGAAGTATGGGGTTCCGGGGAGCTGTTTTTT. This sequence encodes CASSEVWGSGELFF.

The chain uses TRBV5-8 and TRBJ2-3; 7 bases line up with TRBD2. The V segment lost 0 bases and the J segment 10 bases; nucleotides outside the gene matches: 5. The CDR3 totals 13 residues. CDR1 and CDR2 (germline): SGHTS, YDEGEE. The CDR3 loop reads CASSLERGQPQYF. CDR3 DNA sequence: TGTGCCAGCAGCTTGGAGCGGGGTCAGCCGCAGTATTTT.

This chain joins TRBV27 and TRBJ1-2; the D gene is possibly TRBD1 (6 bases). CDR1 is MNHEY and CDR2 is SMNVEV in the germline V gene (reference sequence). Trimming took 6 bases from V and 7 from J, leaving 18 bases between them. The CDR3 is 14 residues long. CDR3 nucleotide sequence: TGTGCCAGCAGCTCAGGGGTGCGGAGGAGTGGCTACACCTTC. It specifies CASSSGVRRSGYTF.

The CDR3 sequence is CASSLDSTRGDGYTF. The DNA of the CDR3 is TGTGCCAGCAGCTTGGACTCCACCCGAGGGGACGGCTACACCTTC. The chain is built from TRBV5-4 and TRBJ1-2, with TRBD1 as a possible D gene (5 bases). The CDR3 spans 15 residues. V lost 0 bases to trimming and J lost 8 bases, with 17 bases between them. Germline V gene sequence: CDR1 SGHNT, CDR2 YYREEE (reference sequence). The entire variable domain, with the rest obtained from reference TRBV5-4 and TRBJ1-2, is as follows: ETGVTQSPTHLIKTRGQQVTLRCSSQSGHNTVSWYQQALGQGPQFIFQYYREEENGRGNFPPRFSGLQFPNYSSELNVNALELDDSALYLCASSLDSTRGDGYTFGSGTRLTVV.

In its sample, this clone was seen once. V gene TRBV6-5 combines with J gene TRBJ2-5, with 11 bases that match TRBD1. The CDR3 contains 15 residues. CDR1 and CDR2 (germline): MNHEY, SVGAGI. V lost 8 bases, J lost 4 bases, and 9 bases stayed unmatched. This CDR3 is CASRRDRGLAETQYF. CDR3 bases: TGTGCCAGCCGCCGGGACAGGGGGTTGGCAGAGACCCAGTACTTC.

J is TRBJ2-7 and V is TRBV28; 11 bases align to TRBD1. CDR3 size: 14 residues. CDR1 is MDHEN, CDR2 SYDVKM, per germline. V lost 7 bases and J lost 7; bases outside the gene matches: 9. The CDR3 DNA reads TGTGCCAGCATATCGGGACAGGGGGATTTGGAGCAGTACTTC. Encoded protein: CASISGQGDLEQYF.

The chain uses TRBV12-5 and TRBJ1-5, with TRBD1 identical over 7 bases. Germline V gene data show CDR1 as LGHNT and CDR2 as FRNRAP. V lost 4 bases to trimming and J lost 4 bases; unmatched junction nucleotides: 4. The CDR3 runs to 14 residues. The CDR3 DNA follows: TGTGCTAGTGGTTACCGGGACAGTAATCAGCCCCAGCATTTT. This translates into CASGYRDSNQPQHF.

The V gene is TRBV19, the J gene TRBJ1-5, with D perhaps matching TRBD1 (5 bases). V was pared by 8 bases and J by 0 bases, with 14 bases between. The CDR3 loop spans 15 amino acids. Germline loops: CDR1 LNHDA, CDR2 SQIVND (reference sequence). CDR3 residues: CASGGAGYSNQPQHF. The CDR3 DNA reads as TGTGCCAGTGGAGGGGCCGGTTATAGCAATCAGCCCCAGCATTTT.

This chain links TRBV5-4 with TRBJ2-5; D is tentatively TRBD1 or TRBD2 (7 bases each). The CDR3 spans 18 residues. V lost 4 bases, J lost 4 bases, and 26 bases lay in between. Germline CDR1 is SGHNT and CDR2 is YYREEE (reference sequence). The CDR3 bases are TGTGCCAGCAGCCCACAGGGGCCTTCGACTAGCTCCGGAGAGACCCAGTACTTC. Translated, it gives CASSPQGPSTSSGETQYF.

J is TRBJ2-1 and V is TRBV25-1, with 8 bases aligning to TRBD2. Germline CDR1 MGHDK, CDR2 SYGVNS. There are 15 residues in the CDR3. J was trimmed by 3 bases and V by 6 bases; bases with no gene match: 7. This CDR3 is CASSPGGGGYNEQFF. For the CDR3, the DNA is TGTGCCAGCAGCCCCGGGGGGGGCGGCTACAATGAGCAGTTCTTC.

The V gene is TRBV7-2, the J gene TRBJ2-1; a possible D gene is TRBD2 (5 bases). The germline gives CDR1 SGHTA, CDR2 FQGNSA. V lost 5 bases to trimming and J lost 0 bases, with 11 bases between them. The CDR3 loop spans 15 amino acids. The CDR3: CASSPKGSSYNEQFF. CDR3 bases: TGTGCCAGCAGCCCCAAAGGGAGCTCCTACAATGAGCAGTTCTTC.

The chain is built from TRBV19 and TRBJ2-3, with 10 bases identical to TRBD1. CDR1 is LNHDA, CDR2 SQIVND, per germline (reference sequence). The CDR3 has 13 amino acids. V was pared by 7 bases and J by 6 bases, with 4 bases of the junction left unmatched. CDR3 coding DNA: TGTGCCAGTAATCCGACAGGGGGCGATACGCAGTATTTT. It yields the protein CASNPTGGDTQYF.

CDR3 sequence reads: CSVDSGGTNTDTQYF. Here the CDR3 DNA reads TGCAGCGTTGATAGCGGGGGGACCAACACAGATACGCAGTATTTT. The chain recombines TRBV29-1 with TRBJ2-3; TRBD2 matches 10 bases. Germline V lookup: CDR1 SQVTM, CDR2 ANQGSEA. The CDR3 has 15 amino acids. The ends lost 3 bases at V and 2 bases at J; junction bases unmatched: 5.

A word on this clone: Other DNA sequences in this sample translate to the same CDR3. The chain couples TRBV6-5 to TRBJ1-4, with D uncertain. The length of the CDR3 is 12 residues. Per the germline V gene, CDR1 is MNHEY and CDR2 is SVGAGI. The V end was cut by 0 bases, the J end by 8 bases, with 4 bases between. The CDR3 DNA follows: TGTGCCAGCAGTTACTCGGGCGAAAAACTGTTTTTT. This codes for CASSYSGEKLFF.

The chain employs TRBV30 and TRBJ1-3; the D is unclear. The CDR3 sequence is 12 residues long. Germline CDR1 reads GTSNPN; CDR2 reads SVGIG (reference sequence). V shed 5 bases and J shed 3 bases, with 8 bases lying between them. The CDR3 protein is CAWLEIGNTIYF. The CDR3 DNA reads as TGTGCCTGGCTTGAAATTGGAAACACCATATATTTT.

The V and J genes are TRBV7-2 and TRBJ2-7, with 9 bases identical to TRBD1. CDR3 length equals 15 residues. V lost 4 bases and J lost 2; bases outside the gene matches: 6. Germline CDR1 is SGHTA and CDR2 is FQGNSA. CDR3: CASSWTGTGPYEQYF. Written as DNA, the CDR3 is TGTGCCAGCAGCTGGACAGGGACAGGGCCCTACGAGCAGTACTTC.

The CDR3 protein is CASSVGTGVGSPLHF. CDR3 in DNA: TGTGCCAGCAGCGTGGGGACAGGGGTAGGTTCACCCCTCCACTTT. The chain is built from TRBV9 and TRBJ1-6; 10 positions agree with TRBD1. Germline V CDR1 and CDR2: SGDLS, YYNGEE. With V trimmed by 2 bases and J by 9 bases, 5 bases remained unmatched. This CDR3 contains 15 residues.

This chain connects TRBV7-8 to TRBJ1-3; D unclear. The CDR3 totals 14 residues. Trimming removed 6 bases at V and 1 base at J, with 10 bases between. CDR1 and CDR2 (germline): SGHVS, FQNEAQ. In DNA, the CDR3 is TGTGCCAGCAGGGGTGCGGGGTCTGGAAACACCATATATTTT. Amino acid sequence: CASRGAGSGNTIYF.

The chain has TRBV2 and TRBJ2-2, with TRBD2 matching 8 bases. The J segment lost 6 bases and the V segment lost 4 bases, leaving 7 bases of the junction unmatched. There are 15 residues in the CDR3. CDR1 and CDR2 (germline): SNHLY, FYNNEI. CDR3 amino acids: CASSVSGMVAGELFF. The CDR3 bases are TGTGCCAGCAGTGTTAGCGGGATGGTCGCCGGGGAGCTGTTTTTT.

V and J are TRBV2 and TRBJ1-5; D ambiguous. V lost 0 bases to trimming and J lost 6 bases, with 12 bases between them. Looked up from germline, CDR1 is SNHLY and CDR2 is FYNNEI. The CDR3 totals 15 residues. The CDR3 coding sequence is TGTGCCAGCAGTGAAGCAAGCGGTGGCATTCAGCCCCAGCATTTT. Amino acid sequence: CASSEASGGIQPQHF.

This clone came up once. The chain combines TRBV11-2 with TRBJ1-2; a possible D gene is TRBD1 (5 bases). The CDR3 consists of 17 residues. Trimming shortened V by 7 bases and J by 4 bases, and 25 bases separated the two germline ends. Germline V lookup: CDR1 SGHAT, CDR2 FQNNGV. The CDR3 protein is CASTSERGMTAPYGYTF. CDR3 DNA: TGTGCCAGCACCTCCGAGCGCGGGATGACAGCACCCTATGGCTACACCTTC.

This chain joins TRBV7-2 and TRBJ2-3, with a possible D match to TRBD2 (6 bases). CDR1 and CDR2 from the germline V gene are SGHTA and FQGNSA. This CDR3 is built from 16 residues. Trimming shortened V by 4 bases and J by 2 bases, and 16 bases separated the two germline ends. CDR3 in amino acids: CASSWVSGGNTDTQYF. DNA for the CDR3: TGTGCCAGCAGCTGGGTTTCCGGAGGGAACACAGATACGCAGTATTTT.

This clone occurred a few times. The rearrangement joins TRBV19 to TRBJ2-2; no reliable D call. CDR1 is LNHDA, CDR2 SQIVND, per germline (reference sequence). The CDR3 is 14 residues long. The V end was cut by 7 bases, the J end by 2 bases, with 11 bases between. The CDR3 DNA reads TGTGCCAGTAAAGCTGACCTAAACACCGGGGAGCTGTTTTTT. This codes for CASKADLNTGELFF.

This chain links TRBV5-4 with TRBJ2-5, with D maybe TRBD1 (7 bases). Trimming shortened V by 4 bases and J by 1 base, and 11 bases separated the two germline ends. The CDR3 totals 14 residues. The germline gives CDR1 SGHNT, CDR2 YYREEE (reference sequence). CDR3 nucleotides: TGTGCCAGCAGCGCGGGACAGATCCAAGAGACCCAGTACTTC. Its translation is CASSAGQIQETQYF.

The V and J genes are TRBV10-3 and TRBJ2-1; 12 bases line up with TRBD2. This CDR3 spans 14 amino acids. Unmatched junction bases numbered 1, after V lost 4 bases and J lost 6 bases. Germline-derived CDR1 and CDR2 are ENHRY and SYGVKD. The CDR3 DNA reads TGTGCCATCAGTGGACTAGCGGGGGTCAATGAGCAGTTCTTC. It yields the protein CAISGLAGVNEQFF.

V usage is TRBV4-2 and J usage is TRBJ1-2; weak D call: TRBD1 (5 bases). Germline values: CDR1 LGHNA, CDR2 YNFKEQ. The CDR3 sequence is 16 residues long. The ends were cut back, 0 bases at V and 3 bases at J, with 14 bases in the middle. This CDR3 reads CASSQEGRRADYGYTF. The CDR3 region has the DNA TGTGCCAGCAGCCAAGAGGGGCGGAGGGCAGACTATGGCTACACCTTC.